This entry concerns a single T cell receptor beta chain. Trimming pared 2 bases from V and 7 bases from J, leaving 9 bases between. This CDR3 spans 12 amino acids. Per the germline V gene, CDR1 is GTSNPN and CDR2 is SVGIG (reference sequence). The source of the sample is a study of shared clonotypes between healthy human individuals. Using immunoSEQ multiplex PCR, the repertoire was profiled, and TCRdb retains in-frame clones only, with some absent. The sample has approximately 1.4 million clones; approximately 98% are singletons. The sample was naive CD4+ T cells sorted from blood. Subset: CD45RA+ positively selected. The clonotype comes from a man younger than 45 in good health. The chain recombines TRBV30 with TRBJ1-5; D unresolved. The CDR3 sequence: CAWSYPGQPQHF. Written as DNA, the CDR3 is TGTGCCTGGAGTTATCCGGGGCAGCCCCAGCATTTT.